Following are 9 T cell receptor beta chains from one sample sequenced in a study of blood T cell repertoires in COVID-19. Sequencing was performed with immunoSEQ multiplex PCR; in TCRdb, only in-frame clones are kept and a portion is missing. The sample includes a few hundred thousand clones, around nine tenths seen only once; the top ten take more than 7%. Sequenced material: PBMCs or T cells enriched from blood (not recorded which). These receptors were obtained from a young man in a cohort exposed to, infected with or recovered from COVID-19 (not recorded which).

The chain couples TRBV28 to TRBJ2-5; unclear D gene. The germline CDR1 and CDR2 sequences are MDHEN and SYDVKM. There are 12 residues in the CDR3. V was trimmed by 6 bases and J by 2 bases, leaving 7 bases between them. The CDR3 region is CASSPTQETQYF. CDR3 sequence (DNA): TGTGCCAGCAGCCCAACTCAAGAGACCCAGTACTTC.

The V gene is TRBV9, the J gene TRBJ2-2; 11 bases align to TRBD1. CDR3 length equals 15 residues. Trimming at V came to 2 bases and at J to 4 bases, leaving 1 base not matched to a gene. The V gene's germline CDR1 is SGDLS and CDR2 YYNGEE. DNA for the CDR3: TGTGCCAGCAGCGTCGGGACAGGGGGCACCGGGGAGCTGTTTTTT. Translated: CASSVGTGGTGELFF.

J is TRBJ2-4 and V is TRBV6-1, with unresolved D. From germline, CDR1 is MNHNS and CDR2 SASEGT. The CDR3 runs to 16 residues. Deletions cut 2 bases from V and 3 bases from J, with 14 bases between. CDR3 coding DNA: TGTGCCAGCAGTGAATCCGTTAACTTTTACAAAAACATTCAGTACTTC. Protein sequence: CASSESVNFYKNIQYF.

The chain combines TRBV10-2 with TRBJ2-7; TRBD2 is a possible D gene (6 bases). The CDR3 has 16 amino acids. Germline CDR1 WSHSY, CDR2 SAAADI. V lost 2 bases to trimming and J lost 0 bases, with 14 bases between them. The CDR3 spells CASSEPGLPSSYEQYF. Here the CDR3 DNA reads TGCGCCAGCAGTGAGCCGGGACTCCCGAGCTCCTACGAGCAGTACTTC.

This chain links TRBV4-1 with TRBJ1-6; possible D gene TRBD1, 5 bases. This CDR3 has 15 amino acids. CDR1 is MGHRA, CDR2 YSYEKL, per germline. Deletions cut 6 bases from V and 7 bases from J, with 16 bases between. The CDR3 coding sequence is TGCGCCAGCAGGCCCCAACTGTCAGGGAATTCACCCCTCCACTTT. The encoded protein is CASRPQLSGNSPLHF.

The V gene is TRBV10-3, the J gene TRBJ2-7; possibly TRBD2 for D (7 bases). This CDR3 is 14 amino acids long. V shed 10 bases and J shed 2 bases, with 18 bases lying between them. CDR1 is ENHRY, CDR2 SYGVKD, per germline. The DNA of the CDR3 is TGTGCCACCGGAGGGGGGAGGGCCGCCTACGAGCAGTACTTC. Translating gives CATGGGRAAYEQYF.

The chain couples TRBV18 to TRBJ2-1; no reliable D call. CDR1 is KGHSH and CDR2 is LQKENI in the germline V gene. There are 14 residues in the CDR3. V was pared by 1 base and J by 3 bases, with 7 bases between. The CDR3 nucleotides are TGTGCCAGCTCACCACTCGTCCGCTACAATGAGCAGTTCTTC. Translated: CASSPLVRYNEQFF.

In DNA, the CDR3 is TGTGCCAGCAGTTACGGGCGGGAGTATACAGATACGCAGTATTTT. This translates into CASSYGREYTDTQYF. The chain has TRBV6-2 or TRBV6-3 and TRBJ2-3; TRBD2 matches 7 bases. Germline CDR1 and CDR2: MNHEY and SVGEGT. The CDR3 runs 15 residues. V lost 2 bases, J lost 3 bases, and 5 bases stayed unmatched.

The chain combines TRBV2 with TRBJ2-2; a weak D match, TRBD1 (5 bases). V was shortened by 2 bases and J by 5 bases, with 9 bases between the two germline ends. In germline, CDR1 is SNHLY, CDR2 FYNNEI. The CDR3 is made up of 14 amino acids. The CDR3 here is CASSEIRVTGELFF. DNA for the CDR3: TGTGCCAGCAGTGAAATCAGGGTTACCGGGGAGCTGTTTTTT.